The 18 T cell receptor delta chains given below trace back to one sample, sequenced in a study of Vδ1+ human thymocytes (dated by TCRdb to 2017 to 2018). Results the study describes overall, beyond this receptor: Unlike the oligoclonal repertoires in peripheral blood, the thymic TRG and TRD repertoires appeared highly polyclonal, with Gaussian CDR3 length distributions.

The instrument given in TCRdb is Illumina MiSeq. RNA was extracted with the RNeasy mini kit and reverse transcribed using Superscript III. Multiplex PCR was used to generate CDR3 amplicons, with pooled V-gene forward primers and a constant-region reverse primer carrying Illumina adaptor overhangs. Clones were re-identified by TCRdb from the public reads with CATT, and rows with the same DNA were merged. For this sample there are roughly 25,000 delta-chain clones; around 32% appear just once. Of the sample, 1.5% to 2% is held by the ten largest clones. Antigen specificity for these receptors is unknown. Sequencing used Vdelta1+ gamma-delta thymocytes from the thymus. The sample's cell subset or site, from its label and the paper: FACS-sorted CD3+ TCRalphabeta- TCRVdelta1+ TCRVdelta2- thymocytes. Receptors were obtained from a boy under three years old who had congenital heart surgery.

The chain carries TRDV1 and TRDJ1; D is possibly TRDD2 or TRDD3 (7 bases each). CDR3 length: 18 amino acids. V was clipped by 5 bases and J by 0 bases, with 22 bases between them. CDR1 is TSWWSYY, CDR2 QGS, per germline. CDR3 in amino acids: CALGKFLLGTRYTDKLIF. In DNA, the CDR3 is TGTGCTCTTGGGAAATTCCTACTGGGGACAAGGTACACCGATAAACTCATCTTT.

This clone came up a few times. Different DNA sequences within this sample yield the same CDR3. V and J are TRDV1 and TRDJ1; 7 bases are a match to TRDD3. Per the germline V gene, CDR1 is TSWWSYY and CDR2 is QGS. This CDR3 has 17 amino acids. Trimming at V came to 4 bases and at J to 7 bases, leaving 18 bases not matched to a gene. CDR3 sequence (DNA): TGTGCTCTTGGGGCGCGACTGGGATACCGGCCAAAAGGTAAACTCATCTTT. Residues: CALGARLGYRPKGKLIF.

The genes are TRDV1 and TRDJ1, with D perhaps matching TRDD2 (6 bases). V shed 1 base and J shed 4 bases, with 31 bases lying between them. Germline V gene sequence: CDR1 TSWWSYY, CDR2 QGS. The CDR3 spans 21 residues. The CDR3: CALGEPDPTSPGRPRVDKLIF. CDR3 DNA: TGTGCTCTTGGGGAACCGGATCCTACCAGTCCTGGGCGCCCCCGGGTCGATAAACTCATCTTT.

In the case of this clone: One end of the junction is discordant with germline, which a read error may explain. This chain links TRDV1 with TRDJ1, with D possibly being TRDD3 (5 bases). Germline CDR1 reads TSWWSYY; CDR2 reads QGS. The CDR3 totals 13 residues. CDR3 nucleotide sequence: TGTGCTCTTGGGGCCCCGGGGACCGATAAACTCACCTTT. Its translation is CALGAPGTDKLTF.

The V call is TRDV1, the J call TRDJ1; no firm D call. CDR3 length equals 16 residues. V lost 2 bases to trimming and J lost 10 bases, with 23 bases between them. CDR1 and CDR2 (germline): TSWWSYY, QGS. This CDR3 is CALGEMPCALDYGLIF. In DNA form, the CDR3 reads TGTGCTCTTGGGGAAATGCCCTGTGCTCTGGATTACGGACTCATCTTT.

The sample holds a few counts of this clone. The chain recombines TRDV1 with TRDJ1; the D gene is possibly TRDD3 (5 bases). Germline V gives CDR1 TSWWSYY, CDR2 QGS. The ends were cut back, 2 bases at V and 6 bases at J, with 31 bases in the middle. The CDR3 covers 20 residues. CDR3 in amino acids: CALGEAGMGTRYLGSHKLIF. The CDR3 region has the DNA TGTGCTCTTGGGGAAGCGGGCATGGGGACCCGATACTTGGGGTCCCATAAACTCATCTTT.

The chain is built from TRDV1 and TRDJ1, with D perhaps TRDD3 (6 bases). CDR1 and CDR2 (germline): TSWWSYY, QGS. V was cut by 4 bases and J by 4 bases, with 22 bases left in between. The CDR3 has 17 amino acids. The DNA of the CDR3 is TGTGCTCTTGGGGGAACCATAGTTTGGGGGCAAGACGATAAACTCATCTTT. Residues: CALGGTIVWGQDDKLIF.

This chain uses TRDV1 with TRDJ1; TRDD3 matches 11 bases. V lost 1 base, J lost 0 bases, and 31 bases stayed unmatched. The CDR3 is made up of 26 amino acids. In germline, CDR1 is TSWWSYY, CDR2 QGS. For the CDR3, the DNA is TGTGCTCTTGGGGAACCTAGGCCTTCCTACGTTTGTCGTGTACTGGGGGATAGGGGGGACACCGATAAACTCATCTTT. Its protein product is CALGEPRPSYVCRVLGDRGDTDKLIF.

To note about this clone: This may be a read error, as it is one base from a much larger clone. This chain connects TRDV1 to TRDJ1; D gene ambiguous. The CDR3 sequence is 18 residues long. Trimming pared 2 bases from V and 0 bases from J, leaving 19 bases between. The germline V gene has CDR1 TSWWSYY and CDR2 QGS. The chain's CDR3 is CALGEFILVPRYTDKLIF. The DNA for the CDR3 is TGTGCTCTTGGGGAATTCATACTAGTCCCTCGGTACACCGATAAACTCATCTTT.

This clone is labeled medium-sized. This sample also contains other DNA sequences that code for the same CDR3. The rearrangement links TRDV2 to TRDJ1; 9 nucleotides line up with TRDD3. CDR1 GEAIGNYY and CDR2 EKD come from the germline V gene. The CDR3 loop spans 19 amino acids. V trimming: 0 bases; J trimming: 1 base; junction bases outside the gene matches: 14. The chain's CDR3 is CACDTGFCWGISTTDKLIF. The CDR3, as DNA: TGTGCCTGTGACACCGGATTTTGCTGGGGGATTTCGACCACCGATAAACTCATCTTT.

Concerning this clone itself: Since a much larger clone is just one base distant, this may be a read error. The genes are TRDV1 and TRDJ1; the match to TRDD3 covers 11 bases. In germline, CDR1 is TSWWSYY, CDR2 QGS. CDR3 length: 20 amino acids. Unmatched junction bases numbered 13, after V lost 0 bases and J lost 1 base. Here the CDR3 reads CALGELHILLGDSCTDKLIF. In nucleotides, the CDR3 is TGTGCTCTTGGGGAACTCCATATCCTACTGGGGGATAGTTGCACCGATAAACTCATCTTT.

Remarks on this clone: A much larger clone lies a single base off, so this may be a read error. Other DNA sequences in the same sample also yield this CDR3. The chain uses TRDV1 and TRDJ1, with TRDD3 as a possible D gene (6 bases). The germline gives CDR1 TSWWSYY, CDR2 QGS. The ends were cut back, 0 bases at V and 5 bases at J, with 16 bases in the middle. The CDR3 contains 16 residues. CDR3 residues: CALGELWIHKGDKLIF. CDR3 nucleotides: TGTGCTCTTGGGGAACTGTGGATACACAAGGGAGATAAACTCATCTTT.

This clone is medium-sized. At the DNA level, this CDR3 is encoded by other sequences in the same sample as well. V gene TRDV1 combines with J gene TRDJ1, with TRDD3 identical over 9 bases. The junction had 16 bases not matched to a gene; V was cut back by 2 bases and J by 0 bases. This CDR3 comprises 20 residues. Germline-derived CDR1 and CDR2 are TSWWSYY and QGS. CDR3 amino acids: CALGERGTSTGGRYTDKLIF. DNA for the CDR3: TGTGCTCTTGGGGAAAGGGGAACATCGACTGGGGGACGGTACACCGATAAACTCATCTTT.

As regards this clone: This may be a read error, as it is one base from a much larger clone. The genes are TRDV1 and TRDJ1; TRDD2 matches 7 bases. The CDR3 consists of 19 residues. The germline gives CDR1 TSWWSYY, CDR2 QGS. With V trimmed by 2 bases and J by 6 bases, 21 bases remained unmatched. The CDR3 sequence is CALGESQGFPTGTVHKLIF. The CDR3 DNA sequence: TGTGCTCTTGGGGAAAGCCAAGGCTTTCCTACGGGTACTGTCCATAAACTCATCTTT.

Worth noting for this clone: Its ends do not fully match the called genes, so a read error is possible. Other DNA sequences from this sample encode an identical CDR3 as well. V gene TRDV1 combines with J gene TRDJ1; TRDD3 is a possible D gene (6 bases). The CDR3 totals 17 residues. Germline CDR1 and CDR2: TSWWSYY and QGS. For the CDR3, the DNA is TGTGCTCTTGGGACTCCCTACGTAACTGGGTACACCGATAAACTCATCTTC. This encodes CALGTPYVTGYTDKLIF.

Of note for this clone: This could be a read error, since a much larger clone is one nucleotide away. The J gene is TRDJ1, the V gene TRDV1; 8 positions match TRDD3. J gave up 2 bases and V 4 bases, and 45 bases lay outside the gene matches. The CDR3 spans 28 residues. From germline, CDR1 is TSWWSYY and CDR2 QGS. CDR3 in DNA: TGTGCTCTTGGGGGACAGCCCCCTTCTTACCCCTTTACAAAGACTGTGGGATACGTGGTGAGTTGGACCGATAAACTCATCTTT. This gives the protein CALGGQPPSYPFTKTVGYVVSWTDKLIF.

This clone has a count of ten or more. The chain is built from TRDV1 and TRDJ1; 9 nucleotides agree with TRDD2. J was trimmed by 4 bases and V by 5 bases; bases with no gene match: 14. Germline V lookup: CDR1 TSWWSYY, CDR2 QGS. CDR3 length: 17 residues. The CDR3: CALGTPSYVSRDDKLIF. The CDR3 nucleotides read TGTGCTCTTGGGACGCCTTCCTACGTCTCTCGGGACGATAAACTCATCTTT.

The chain links TRDV1 to TRDJ1; tentatively, D is TRDD3 (6 bases). Trimming took 1 base from V and 0 from J, leaving 27 bases between them. The CDR3 has 21 residues. The germline CDR1 and CDR2 sequences are TSWWSYY and QGS. The DNA of the CDR3 is TGTGCTCTTGGGGAACGGCGACCGAGGGGGACACCACCCAAGTACACCGATAAACTCATCTTT. Translation: CALGERRPRGTPPKYTDKLIF.